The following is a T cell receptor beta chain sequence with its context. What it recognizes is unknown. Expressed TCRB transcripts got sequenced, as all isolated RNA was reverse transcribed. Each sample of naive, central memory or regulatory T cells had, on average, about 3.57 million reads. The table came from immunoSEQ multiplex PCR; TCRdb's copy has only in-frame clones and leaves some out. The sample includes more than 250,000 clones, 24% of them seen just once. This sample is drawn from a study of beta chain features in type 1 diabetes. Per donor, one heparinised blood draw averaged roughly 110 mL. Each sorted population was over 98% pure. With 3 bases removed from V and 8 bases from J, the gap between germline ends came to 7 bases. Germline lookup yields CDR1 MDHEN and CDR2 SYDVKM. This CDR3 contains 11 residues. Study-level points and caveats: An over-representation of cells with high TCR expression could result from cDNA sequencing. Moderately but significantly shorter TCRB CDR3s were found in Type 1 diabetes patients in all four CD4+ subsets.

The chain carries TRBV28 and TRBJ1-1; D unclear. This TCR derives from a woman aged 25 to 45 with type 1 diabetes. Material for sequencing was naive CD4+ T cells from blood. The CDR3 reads CASSFSLEAFF. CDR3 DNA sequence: TGTGCCAGCAGTTTCAGTTTAGAAGCTTTCTTT.